The present T cell receptor beta chain was sequenced within a study of T cell repertoires in cytomegalovirus infection. Study-wide context: Public TCR beta signatures were indicative of both CMV infection and a matching HLA type. Study-wide results and limits: The ex vivo response was dominated by HLA-C-restricted CMV-specific TCR beta clonotypes.

Germline loops: CDR1 SGHRS, CDR2 YFSETQ. The V end was cut by 4 bases, the J end by 8 bases, with 13 bases between. The CDR3 loop spans 13 amino acids. A few counts support this clonotype. Its antigen remains unidentified. One entry per CDR3 protein results from TCRdb running MiXCR on the reads. The data show over 300,000 distinct CDR3 sequences, about a sixth seen once. The chain is built from TRBV5-1 and TRBJ2-1; D remains ambiguous. The source material was PBMCs. The sequence came from a human donor in good health (CMV status not recorded). Some clones in this sample may be carry-over from other donors' samples. The CDR3: CASSLVTEDEQFF. CDR3 DNA: TGCGCCAGCAGCCTCGTCACCGAGGATGAGCAGTTCTTC.